The 30 T cell receptor beta chains given below trace back to one sample, sequenced in a study of blood T cell repertoires in COVID-19. Some clones are missing from TCRdb's copy, which holds only in-frame ones; the method was immunoSEQ multiplex PCR. This table holds roughly 200,000 clones, approximately 81% found once. Source material: peripheral blood. All receptors derive from a woman of 80 years or more with COVID-19, enrolled during active disease.

The chain has TRBV13 and TRBJ2-1; weak D call: TRBD1 (5 bases). Germline-derived CDR1 and CDR2 are PRHDT and FYEKMQ (reference sequence). The V gene lost 2 bases and the J gene lost 6 bases, with 14 bases spanning the gap. This CDR3 has 15 amino acids. Here the CDR3 reads CASSLNTGWPNEQFF. DNA for the CDR3: TGTGCCAGCAGCTTAAACACAGGATGGCCCAATGAGCAGTTCTTC.

CDR3 sequence reads: CASTPMRTSGASTDTQYF. The CDR3 DNA follows: TGCGCCAGCACACCGATGAGGACTAGCGGGGCAAGCACAGATACGCAGTATTTT. The chain couples TRBV5-1 to TRBJ2-3; 12 bases are a match to TRBD2. This CDR3 region has 18 residues. Germline values: CDR1 SGHRS, CDR2 YFSETQ. The J segment lost 0 bases and the V segment lost 6 bases, leaving 11 bases of the junction unmatched.

The rearrangement uses TRBV2 and TRBJ1-2, with D perhaps matching TRBD1 (5 bases). Germline CDR1 and CDR2: SNHLY and FYNNEI. V was trimmed by 2 bases and J by 7 bases, leaving 5 bases between them. CDR3 size: 11 residues. CDR3 protein: CASSEQGGYTF. CDR3 nucleotides: TGTGCCAGCAGTGAACAGGGTGGCTACACCTTC.

The J gene is TRBJ1-2, the V gene TRBV27; 10 positions agree with TRBD1. The junction had 7 bases not matched to a gene; V was cut back by 8 bases and J by 4 bases. The CDR3 is made up of 14 amino acids. Germline-derived CDR1 and CDR2 are MNHEY and SMNVEV (reference sequence). The CDR3 sequence: CASRPTGGGYGYTF. The CDR3 coding sequence is TGTGCCAGCCGCCCGACAGGGGGCGGCTATGGCTACACCTTC.

This clone showed up just a few times. The chain employs TRBV6-2 or TRBV6-3 and TRBJ1-1, with D hard to call. In germline, CDR1 is MNHEY, CDR2 SVGEGT. The CDR3 has 13 residues. V was cut by 1 base and J by 5 bases, with 8 bases left in between. The CDR3 sequence: CASSYYPGTEAFF. The CDR3 DNA sequence: TGTGCCAGCAGTTACTATCCGGGTACTGAAGCTTTCTTT.

Details on this clone: This sample also contains other DNA sequences that code for the same CDR3. The chain carries TRBV18 and TRBJ1-1; no firm D call. The CDR3 is 13 amino acids. V was shortened by 2 bases and J by 1 base, with 5 bases between the two germline ends. CDR1 and CDR2 (germline): KGHSH, LQKENI. The CDR3 nucleotides read TGTGCCAGCTCACCAATGGCGAACACTGAAGCTTTCTTT. This gives the protein CASSPMANTEAFF.

The rearrangement links TRBV28 to TRBJ1-5, with 10 bases lining up with TRBD1. Germline CDR1 MDHEN, CDR2 SYDVKM. V lost 6 bases to trimming and J lost 6 bases; unmatched junction nucleotides: 5. The CDR3 contains 14 residues. The CDR3 region has the DNA TGTGCCAGCAGCCCCGGGACAGGGGTTCAGCCCCAGCATTTT. It codes for CASSPGTGVQPQHF.

The CDR3 loop reads CASSTRTEIIPNYGYTF. CDR3 DNA: TGTGCCAGTAGTACCAGGACAGAGATCATACCTAACTATGGCTACACCTTC. The rearrangement uses TRBV19 and TRBJ1-2; D might be TRBD1 (6 bases). CDR1 and CDR2 from the germline V gene are LNHDA and SQIVND (reference sequence). The V end was cut by 4 bases, the J end by 0 bases, with 18 bases between. The CDR3 extends over 17 amino acids.

The chain joins TRBV12-3 or TRBV12-4 to TRBJ2-7; D is uncertain. CDR3 size: 13 residues. V shed 3 bases and J shed 0 bases, with 6 bases lying between them. CDR3 sequence reads: CASSLSNSYEQYF. The CDR3 nucleotides are TGTGCCAGCAGTTTGTCCAACTCCTACGAGCAGTACTTC.

The V call is TRBV7-3, the J call TRBJ2-7, with TRBD2 matching 11 bases. Looked up from germline, CDR1 is SGHTA and CDR2 is FQGTGA. The CDR3 is 16 amino acids. V lost 6 bases to trimming and J lost 3 bases; unmatched junction nucleotides: 10. DNA of the CDR3: TGTGCCAGCAGTCGCCGTAGCGGGGGGGATGTCTACGAGCAGTACTTC. Its protein product is CASSRRSGGDVYEQYF.

The chain couples TRBV7-2 to TRBJ2-2; D is undetermined. Trimming shortened V by 4 bases and J by 3 bases, and 9 bases separated the two germline ends. Germline values: CDR1 SGHTA, CDR2 FQGNSA. The CDR3 is made up of 14 amino acids. CDR3 sequence: CASSSRLYTGELFF. The CDR3 coding sequence is TGTGCCAGCAGCTCTCGACTCTACACCGGGGAGCTGTTTTTT.

About this clone itself: The sample contains more than one DNA sequence encoding this CDR3. The chain joins TRBV19 to TRBJ2-3; 12 bases match TRBD2. With V trimmed by 2 bases and J by 3 bases, 0 bases remained unmatched. Germline-derived CDR1 and CDR2 are LNHDA and SQIVND (reference sequence). This CDR3 comprises 15 residues. The DNA of the CDR3 is TGTGCCAGTAGTATACTAGCGGGAGGGACAGATACGCAGTATTTT. Its translation is CASSILAGGTDTQYF.

The J gene is TRBJ1-3, the V gene TRBV3-1 (or the pseudogene TRBV3-2), with TRBD1 matching over 7 bases. Germline V CDR1 and CDR2: LGHDT, YNNKEL (reference sequence). The CDR3 has 14 residues. V shed 0 bases and J 7 bases; nucleotides not matched to a gene: 3. Written as DNA, the CDR3 is TGTGCCAGCAGCCAAGACGACAGGGCGAACACCATATATTTT. Translated: CASSQDDRANTIYF.

The chain combines TRBV24-1 with TRBJ2-7; D perhaps matches TRBD2 (5 bases). The CDR3 is 14 residues long. Between the trimmed V and J ends, which lost 5 bases and 2 bases, there was a span of 12 bases. The germline V gene has CDR1 KGHDR and CDR2 SFDVKD. The CDR3 sequence is CATSGGGSPYEQYF. The CDR3 nucleotides read TGTGCCACCAGTGGCGGAGGCTCGCCCTACGAGCAGTACTTC.

The chain has TRBV7-9 and TRBJ2-5, with 10 bases identical to TRBD1. The CDR3 spans 15 residues. After removal of 5 bases from V and 5 bases from J, the junction contained 8 bases not matched to a gene. The V gene's germline CDR1 is SEHNR and CDR2 FQNEAQ (reference sequence). CDR3 region: CASSDVTGGDETQYF. The CDR3 nucleotides read TGTGCCAGCAGCGACGTGACAGGGGGCGATGAGACCCAGTACTTC.

The DNA of the CDR3 is TGCAGCGTTGTCCTAGCGGGGGGTTTAGAGACCCAGTACTTC. It is translated as CSVVLAGGLETQYF. The V gene is TRBV29-1, the J gene TRBJ2-5, with 11 bases lining up with TRBD2. The CDR3 extends over 14 amino acids. Germline trimming cut 4 bases from V and 4 bases from J; bases unmatched to any gene: 5. The V gene's germline CDR1 is SQVTM and CDR2 ANQGSEA.

The chain couples TRBV4-3 to TRBJ1-5; a weak D match, TRBD1 (6 bases). The CDR3 loop spans 16 amino acids. The germline V gene encodes CDR1 LGHNA and CDR2 YSLEER. V lost 1 base and J 6 bases, leaving 16 bases between the germline ends. CDR3 in DNA: TGCGCCAGCAGCCAAGCCATTACAGTCAGGGGTCAGCCCCAGCATTTT. As protein: CASSQAITVRGQPQHF.

V and J are TRBV3-1 (or the pseudogene TRBV3-2) and TRBJ2-2; 9 bases fit TRBD2. Germline lookup yields CDR1 LGHDT and CDR2 YNNKEL (reference sequence). This CDR3 region has 15 residues. The ends lost 4 bases at V and 9 bases at J; junction bases unmatched: 9. The CDR3: CASSRGTSWGWELFF. CDR3 bases: TGTGCCAGCAGCCGCGGGACTAGCTGGGGGTGGGAGCTGTTTTTT.

This rearrangement joins TRBV5-1 to TRBJ1-3, with 7 bases lining up with TRBD1. Per germline, CDR1 SGHRS and CDR2 YFSETQ. Trimming took 7 bases from V and 4 from J; bases not matched to a gene: 5. This CDR3 region has 13 residues. DNA of the CDR3: TGCGCCAGCCACCAGGGACAGGGAAACACCATATATTTT. It yields the protein CASHQGQGNTIYF.

The chain uses TRBV18 and TRBJ2-7; 7 bases agree with TRBD1. There are 15 residues in the CDR3. The germline gives CDR1 KGHSH, CDR2 LQKENI. J lost 2 bases, V lost 3 bases, and 7 bases had no gene match. The CDR3 spells CASSPPGTEAYEQYF. The CDR3 nucleotides read TGTGCCAGCTCACCGCCCGGGACAGAAGCCTACGAGCAGTACTTC.

This rearrangement joins TRBV2 to TRBJ2-2, with 11 positions matching TRBD1. CDR1 and CDR2 (germline): SNHLY, FYNNEI. The length of the CDR3 is 14 residues. The junction had 5 bases not matched to a gene; V was cut back by 7 bases and J by 7 bases. CDR3 protein: CASTGQGAIGELFF. The CDR3 DNA sequence: TGTGCCAGCACCGGACAGGGGGCGATCGGGGAGCTGTTTTTT.

The chain uses TRBV5-6 and TRBJ1-2; perhaps TRBD1 as D (6 bases). In germline, CDR1 is SGHDT, CDR2 YYEEEE. V was shortened by 2 bases and J by 4 bases, with 15 bases between the two germline ends. The CDR3 covers 15 residues. CDR3 DNA: TGTGCCAGCAGCTTAGAGACGGGACACCTCTATGGCTACACCTTC. This encodes CASSLETGHLYGYTF.

In DNA, the CDR3 is TGTGCCAGCAGTTATACCACCCAGGGGGCTGGTTCACCCCTCCACTTT. As protein: CASSYTTQGAGSPLHF. This chain joins TRBV6-5 and TRBJ1-6; 8 bases are shared with TRBD1. The CDR3 extends over 16 amino acids. Trimming cost V 3 bases and J 9 bases; bases outside gene matches: 10. From germline, CDR1 is MNHEY and CDR2 SVGAGI.

V is TRBV19 and J is TRBJ2-3; a weak D match, TRBD2 (6 bases). Between the trimmed V and J ends, which lost 11 bases and 4 bases, there was a span of 19 bases. Per germline, CDR1 LNHDA and CDR2 SQIVND (reference sequence). The CDR3 spans 14 residues. CDR3 protein: CAAMGGGLADTQYF. In DNA form, the CDR3 reads TGTGCCGCAATGGGGGGAGGTCTGGCAGATACGCAGTATTTT.

The CDR3 DNA follows: TGTGCCAGCACCCTCCTGACAAGCGAAGCTTTCTTT. Translated, it gives CASTLLTSEAFF. The chain uses TRBV5-8 and TRBJ1-1, with D unclear. With 6 bases removed from V and 8 bases from J, the gap between germline ends came to 14 bases. CDR3 size: 12 residues. Germline CDR1 SGHTS, CDR2 YDEGEE. The full variable domain, rest sourced from reference TRBV5-8 and TRBJ1-1, is EAGVTQSPTHLIKTRGQQATLRCSPISGHTSVYWYQQALGLGLQFLLWYDEGEERNRGNFPPRFSGRQFPNYSSELNVNALELEDSALYLCASTLLTSEAFFGQGTRLTVV.

This clone was seen just once. One junction end does not reproduce the germline sequence, and a read error may be involved. This sequence joins TRBV7-3 and TRBJ1-1; D gene unclear. CDR1 is SGHTA and CDR2 is FQGTGA in the germline V gene. CDR3 length: 13 amino acids. The CDR3 sequence is CANSQEVDTEAFF. CDR3 nucleotides: TGTGCCAACAGCCAAGAGGTAGACACTGAAGCTTTCTTT.

This clone turned up a few times. The gene calls are TRBV2 and TRBJ1-2; D is perhaps TRBD1 (6 bases). Deletions cut 4 bases from V and 5 bases from J, with 11 bases between. The CDR3 spans 13 residues. Germline V gives CDR1 SNHLY, CDR2 FYNNEI. CDR3 amino acids: CASSVDGQYGYTF. The CDR3 DNA reads as TGTGCCAGCAGTGTGGATGGACAGTATGGCTACACCTTC. Using reference TRBV2 and TRBJ1-2 for the parts outside the CDR3, the full variable domain is EPEVTQTPSHQVTQMGQEVILRCVPISNHLYFYWYRQILGQKVEFLVSFYNNEISEKSEIFDDQFSVERPDGSNFTLKIRSTKLEDSAMYFCASSVDGQYGYTFGSGTRLTVV.

J is TRBJ2-3 and V is TRBV5-5; 8 bases map to TRBD2. CDR1 is SGHKS, CDR2 YYEKEE, per germline (reference sequence). This CDR3 contains 15 residues. V shed 7 bases and J 8 bases; nucleotides not matched to a gene: 15. CDR3 sequence (DNA): TGTGCCAGCCCTTCGACCGACGAGGCGGGGGGTACGCAGTATTTT. Residues: CASPSTDEAGGTQYF.

The chain joins TRBV19 to TRBJ2-2, with 8 nucleotides matching TRBD1. The CDR3 is 15 residues long. Per the germline V gene, CDR1 is LNHDA and CDR2 is SQIVND (reference sequence). Trimming removed 3 bases from V and 7 bases from J; junction bases left unmatched: 7. The DNA of the CDR3 is TGTGCCAGTAGTATCCAGGGGGCGCTTGGCGGGGAGCTGTTTTTT. It is translated as CASSIQGALGGELFF.

The chain employs TRBV2 and TRBJ1-1, with D tentatively TRBD1 (5 bases). CDR1 is SNHLY, CDR2 FYNNEI, per germline. Trimming shortened V by 3 bases and J by 2 bases, and 7 bases separated the two germline ends. This CDR3 has 13 residues. The CDR3 nucleotides read TGTGCCAGCAGTGAGCAGGGAAACACTGAAGCTTTCTTT. Its protein is CASSEQGNTEAFF.